The TCR beta chain described here comes from a study of control samples from healthy donors and cancer patients. Here immunoSEQ multiplex PCR was the method, and the copy in TCRdb shows in-frame clones only, minus some. Of more than 95,000 clones listed, 87% were seen once; the top ten hold around 2%. Trimming removed 3 bases at V and 0 bases at J, with 12 bases between. Per the germline V gene, CDR1 is MDHEN and CDR2 is SYDVKM. The CDR3 is 16 residues long. The sample comprised blood. This chain uses TRBV28 with TRBJ1-5; D may be TRBD1 (6 bases). The clonotype comes from a young man in good health. The CDR3 sequence: CASSFGAGASNQPQHF. The CDR3 DNA reads as TGTGCCAGCAGTTTCGGGGCGGGGGCTAGCAATCAGCCCCAGCATTTT.